This T cell receptor beta chain was obtained from a study of graft-versus-host responses after intestinal transplantation. Across the whole study: Isolated intestinal, liver-intestinal, or multivisceral transplants had been given to the recipients.

Only one count was recorded for this clone. The target antigen is unknown. Generated by immunoSEQ multiplex PCR, the TCRdb table keeps only in-frame clones and is missing some. The table lists 50,000 to 80,000 clones, roughly 90% of them singletons. The germline gives CDR1 LGHNA, CDR2 YSLEER. V dropped 5 bases and J dropped 6 bases, with 16 bases sitting between them. This CDR3 region has 15 residues. The sequenced sample was unstimulated CD8+ T cells sorted from spleen or lymph node cells, obtained before transplant. The sequence was collected from a human donor who was the organ donor for an intestinal transplant. The rearrangement uses TRBV4-3 and TRBJ1-4, with D hard to call. The CDR3 is CASSTRVFPDEKLFF. The CDR3 DNA is TGCGCCAGCAGCACCCGGGTCTTTCCAGATGAAAAACTGTTTTTT.